Reported below is one T cell receptor (beta chain). The study ran its PCR with 60 Vbeta and 13 Jbeta primers. Produced via immunoSEQ multiplex PCR; TCRdb's table is partial and in-frame only. The table shows fewer than 150,000 clones, with 67% occurring only once. This sample was included in a study of cytomegalovirus exposure and HLA in healthy donors. Healthy people donating bone marrow made up the donors. Trimming took 3 bases from V and 0 from J, leaving 2 bases between them. Germline V gives CDR1 SQVTM, CDR2 ANQGSEA. The CDR3 has 12 residues. This chain joins TRBV29-1 and TRBJ2-2; no firm D call. The sequence was collected from a man between 18 and 35 years old in good health and CMV-seropositive. Sequencing was carried out using PBMCs. The CDR3, as DNA: TGCAGCGTTGACTCGAACACCGGGGAGCTGTTTTTT. It translates to CSVDSNTGELFF.